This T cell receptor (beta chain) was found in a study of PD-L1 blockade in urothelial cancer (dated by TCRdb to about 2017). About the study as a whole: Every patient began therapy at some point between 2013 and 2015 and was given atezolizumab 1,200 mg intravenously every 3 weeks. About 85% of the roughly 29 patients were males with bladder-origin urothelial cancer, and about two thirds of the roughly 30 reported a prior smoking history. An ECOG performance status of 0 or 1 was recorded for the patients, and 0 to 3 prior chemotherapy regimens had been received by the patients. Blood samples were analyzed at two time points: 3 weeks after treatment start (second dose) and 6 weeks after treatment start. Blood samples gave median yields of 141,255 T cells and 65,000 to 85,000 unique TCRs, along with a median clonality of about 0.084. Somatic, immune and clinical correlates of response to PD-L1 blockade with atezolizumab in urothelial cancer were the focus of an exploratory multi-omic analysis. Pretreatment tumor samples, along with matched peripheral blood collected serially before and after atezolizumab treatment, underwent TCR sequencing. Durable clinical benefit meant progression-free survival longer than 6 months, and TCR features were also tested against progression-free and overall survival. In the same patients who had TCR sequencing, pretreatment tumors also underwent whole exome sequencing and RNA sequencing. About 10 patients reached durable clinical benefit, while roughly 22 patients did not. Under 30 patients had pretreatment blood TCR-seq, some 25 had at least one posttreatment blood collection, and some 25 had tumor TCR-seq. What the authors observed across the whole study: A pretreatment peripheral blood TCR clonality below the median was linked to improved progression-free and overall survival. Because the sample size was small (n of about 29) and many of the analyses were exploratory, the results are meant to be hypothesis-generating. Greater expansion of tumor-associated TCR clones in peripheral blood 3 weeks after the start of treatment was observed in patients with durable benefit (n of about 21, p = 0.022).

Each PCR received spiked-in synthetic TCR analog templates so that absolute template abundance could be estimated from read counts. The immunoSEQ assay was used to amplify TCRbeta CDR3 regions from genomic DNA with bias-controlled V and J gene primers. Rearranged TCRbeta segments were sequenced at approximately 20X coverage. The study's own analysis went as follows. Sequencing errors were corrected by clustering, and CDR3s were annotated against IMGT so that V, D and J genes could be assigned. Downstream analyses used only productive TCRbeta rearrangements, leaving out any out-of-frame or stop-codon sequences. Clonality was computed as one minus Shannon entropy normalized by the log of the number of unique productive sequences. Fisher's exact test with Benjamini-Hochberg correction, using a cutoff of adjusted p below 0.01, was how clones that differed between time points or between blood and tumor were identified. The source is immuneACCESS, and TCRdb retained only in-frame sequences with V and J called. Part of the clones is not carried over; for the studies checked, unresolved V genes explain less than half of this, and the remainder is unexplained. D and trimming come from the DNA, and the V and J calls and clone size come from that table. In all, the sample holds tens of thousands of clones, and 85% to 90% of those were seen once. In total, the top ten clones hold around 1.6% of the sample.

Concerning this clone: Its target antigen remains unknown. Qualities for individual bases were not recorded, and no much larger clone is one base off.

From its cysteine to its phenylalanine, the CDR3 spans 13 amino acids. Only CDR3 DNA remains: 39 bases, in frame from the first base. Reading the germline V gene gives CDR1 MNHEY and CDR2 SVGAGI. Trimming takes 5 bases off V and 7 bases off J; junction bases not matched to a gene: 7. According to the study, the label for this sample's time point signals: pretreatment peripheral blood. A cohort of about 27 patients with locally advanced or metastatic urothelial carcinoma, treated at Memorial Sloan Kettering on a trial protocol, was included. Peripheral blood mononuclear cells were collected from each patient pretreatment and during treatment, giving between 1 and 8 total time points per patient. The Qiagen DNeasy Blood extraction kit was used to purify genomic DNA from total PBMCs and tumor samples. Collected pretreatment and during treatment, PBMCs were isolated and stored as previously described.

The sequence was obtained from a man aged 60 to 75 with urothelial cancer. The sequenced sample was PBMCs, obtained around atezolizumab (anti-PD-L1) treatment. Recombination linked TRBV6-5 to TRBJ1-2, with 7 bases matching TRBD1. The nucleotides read TGTGCCAGCAGTCAACGACAGGGTACTGGCTACACCTTC. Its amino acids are CASSQRQGTGYTF.